This T cell receptor (beta chain) is from a study of early T cells in non-severe SARS-CoV-2 infection. Across the whole study: Sequenced material consisted of bulk RNA (from unsorted whole blood), and chains were unpaired.

MiXCR, run by TCRdb on the 5' RACE reads, gives a single entry per CDR3 protein. The sample has more than 35,000 distinct CDR3 sequences; about 6.3% are singletons. This clonotype was recorded many times. The J segment lost 4 bases and the V segment lost 6 bases, leaving 21 bases of the junction unmatched. Germline V lookup: CDR1 DFQATT, CDR2 SNEGSKA (reference sequence). This CDR3 comprises 18 residues. The chain carries TRBV20-1 and TRBJ2-1, with 7 bases lining up with TRBD1. The TCR comes from an adult who was a healthcare worker with PCR-confirmed SARS-CoV-2 infection or an uninfected control (not recorded which). Sequencing was performed on whole blood. The CDR3 is CSARGTTPRVATYNEQFF. The CDR3 DNA is TGCAGTGCCAGGGGGACGACACCCCGGGTAGCAACATACAATGAGCAGTTCTTC.